This TCR beta chain was retrieved from a study of cytomegalovirus exposure and HLA in healthy donors. The study, taken as a whole, reports: The authors considered a cluster of highly shared sequence variants likely to be a sequencing artifact. Presence/absence analyses took donor sequencing depth as roughly uniform. Earlier results showed most TCR beta V segments being productive about 90% or about 30% of the time.

Germline V gene data show CDR1 as ENHRY and CDR2 as SYGVKD. CDR3 length equals 15 residues. V trimming: 4 bases; J trimming: 1 base; junction bases outside the gene matches: 5. This clone occurred a few times. Its specificity is unknown. Primers included in the PCR were 60 Vbeta and 13 Jbeta primers. Sequencing was performed with immunoSEQ multiplex PCR; in TCRdb, only in-frame clones are kept and a portion is missing. The table has some 120,000 clones, about 9.4% seen once. The chain joins TRBV10-3 to TRBJ2-3; 7 bases match TRBD2. This receptor was identified in a woman between 40 and 50 years old in good health and CMV-seropositive. Material: PBMCs. This CDR3 is CAISVGGEGTDTQYF. As DNA, the CDR3 is TGTGCCATCAGTGTGGGAGGGGAGGGCACAGATACGCAGTATTTT.